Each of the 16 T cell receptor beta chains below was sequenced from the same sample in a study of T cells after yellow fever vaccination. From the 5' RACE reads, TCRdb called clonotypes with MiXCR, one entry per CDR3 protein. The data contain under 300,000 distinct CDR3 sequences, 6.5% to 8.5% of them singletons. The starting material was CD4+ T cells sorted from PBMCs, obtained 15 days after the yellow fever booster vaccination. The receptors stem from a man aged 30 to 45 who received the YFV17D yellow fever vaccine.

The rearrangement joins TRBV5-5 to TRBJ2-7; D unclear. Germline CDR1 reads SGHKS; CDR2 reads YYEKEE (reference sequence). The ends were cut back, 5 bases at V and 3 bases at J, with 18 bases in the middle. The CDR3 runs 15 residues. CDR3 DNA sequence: TGTGCCAGCAGGGCCGGGTCCAGCGAACGCTACGAGCAGTACTTC. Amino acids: CASRAGSSERYEQYF.

The CDR3 is CAWSYGEQPQHF. Here the CDR3 DNA reads TGTGCCTGGAGTTACGGGGAACAGCCCCAGCATTTT. The chain uses TRBV30 and TRBJ1-5; D is undetermined. Germline lookup yields CDR1 GTSNPN and CDR2 SVGIG (reference sequence). V was cut by 2 bases and J by 7 bases, with 9 bases left in between. This CDR3 contains 12 residues.

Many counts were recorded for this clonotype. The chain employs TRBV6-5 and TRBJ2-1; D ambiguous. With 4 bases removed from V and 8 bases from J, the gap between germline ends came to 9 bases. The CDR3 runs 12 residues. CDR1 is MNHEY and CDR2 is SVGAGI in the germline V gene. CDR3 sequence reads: CASSSTRHEQFF. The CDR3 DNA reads TGTGCCAGCAGTTCCACACGTCATGAGCAGTTCTTC.

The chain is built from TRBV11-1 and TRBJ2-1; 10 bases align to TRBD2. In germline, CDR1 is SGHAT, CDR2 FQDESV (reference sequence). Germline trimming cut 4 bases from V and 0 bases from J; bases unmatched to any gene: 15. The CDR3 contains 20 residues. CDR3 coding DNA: TGTGCCAGCAGCTACCCAACTAGCGGGGAGGCCGTTAGCTCCTACAATGAGCAGTTCTTC. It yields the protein CASSYPTSGEAVSSYNEQFF.

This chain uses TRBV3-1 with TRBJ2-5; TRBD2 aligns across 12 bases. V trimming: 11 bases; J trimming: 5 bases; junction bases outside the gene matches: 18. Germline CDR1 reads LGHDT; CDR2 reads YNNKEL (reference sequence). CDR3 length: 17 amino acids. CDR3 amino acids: CASTPPGLAGPLETQYF. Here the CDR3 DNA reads TGTGCCTCCACCCCCCCCGGACTAGCGGGGCCCCTGGAGACCCAGTACTTC.

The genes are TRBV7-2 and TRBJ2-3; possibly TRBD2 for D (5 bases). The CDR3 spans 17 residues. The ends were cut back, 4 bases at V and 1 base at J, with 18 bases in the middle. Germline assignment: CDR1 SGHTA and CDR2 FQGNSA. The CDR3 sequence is CASSSARRERGTDTQYF. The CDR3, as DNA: TGTGCCAGCAGCTCCGCGAGAAGGGAGAGGGGCACAGATACGCAGTATTTT.

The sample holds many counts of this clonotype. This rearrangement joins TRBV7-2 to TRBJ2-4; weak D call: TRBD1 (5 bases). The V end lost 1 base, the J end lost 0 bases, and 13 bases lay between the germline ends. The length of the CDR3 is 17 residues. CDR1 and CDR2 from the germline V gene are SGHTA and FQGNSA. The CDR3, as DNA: TGTGCCAGCAGCTTAGTTTCAGGGATAGGAGCCAAAAACATTCAGTACTTC. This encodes CASSLVSGIGAKNIQYF. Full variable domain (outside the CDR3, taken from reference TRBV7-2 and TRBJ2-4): GAGVSQSPSNKVTEKGKDVELRCDPISGHTALYWYRQSLGQGLEFLIYFQGNSAPDKSGLPSDRFSAERTGGSVSTLTIQRTQQEDSAVYLCASSLVSGIGAKNIQYFGAGTRLSVL.

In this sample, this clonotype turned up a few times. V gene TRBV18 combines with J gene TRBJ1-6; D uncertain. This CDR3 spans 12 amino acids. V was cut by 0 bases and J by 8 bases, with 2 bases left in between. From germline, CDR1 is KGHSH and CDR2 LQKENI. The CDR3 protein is CASSPPDSPLHF. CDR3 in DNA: TGTGCCAGCTCACCACCAGATTCACCCCTCCACTTT.

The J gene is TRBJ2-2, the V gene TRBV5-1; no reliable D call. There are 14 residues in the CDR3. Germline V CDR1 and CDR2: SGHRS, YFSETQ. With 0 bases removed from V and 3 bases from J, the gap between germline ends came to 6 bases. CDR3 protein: CASSLAPDTGELFF. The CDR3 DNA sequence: TGCGCCAGCAGCTTGGCTCCAGACACCGGGGAGCTGTTTTTT.

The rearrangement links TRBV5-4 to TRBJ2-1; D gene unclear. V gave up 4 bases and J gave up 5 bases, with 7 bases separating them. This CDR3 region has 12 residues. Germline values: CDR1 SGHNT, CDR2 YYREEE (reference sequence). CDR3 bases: TGTGCCAGCAGCATGACCGACAATGAGCAGTTCTTC. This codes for CASSMTDNEQFF.

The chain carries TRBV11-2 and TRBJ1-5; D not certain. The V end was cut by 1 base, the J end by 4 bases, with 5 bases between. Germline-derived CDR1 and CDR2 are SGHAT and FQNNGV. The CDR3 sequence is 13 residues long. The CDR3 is CASSLGANQPQHF. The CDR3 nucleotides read TGTGCCAGCAGCTTAGGGGCGAATCAGCCCCAGCATTTT.

CDR3 residues: CASSLLAGASNEQFF. Written as DNA, the CDR3 is TGCGCCAGCAGCTTACTAGCGGGAGCGAGCAATGAGCAGTTCTTC. This sequence joins TRBV5-1 and TRBJ2-1; TRBD2 matches 11 bases. This CDR3 region has 15 residues. Germline assignment: CDR1 SGHRS and CDR2 YFSETQ. After removal of 2 bases from V and 6 bases from J, the junction contained 4 bases not matched to a gene.

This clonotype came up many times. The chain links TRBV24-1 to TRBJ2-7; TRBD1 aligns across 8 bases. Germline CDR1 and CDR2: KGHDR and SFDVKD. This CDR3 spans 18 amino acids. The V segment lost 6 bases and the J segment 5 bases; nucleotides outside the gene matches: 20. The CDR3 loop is CATSTQGSRTGKFHEQYF. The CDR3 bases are TGTGCCACCAGTACCCAGGGCTCTCGGACAGGGAAGTTCCACGAGCAGTACTTC.

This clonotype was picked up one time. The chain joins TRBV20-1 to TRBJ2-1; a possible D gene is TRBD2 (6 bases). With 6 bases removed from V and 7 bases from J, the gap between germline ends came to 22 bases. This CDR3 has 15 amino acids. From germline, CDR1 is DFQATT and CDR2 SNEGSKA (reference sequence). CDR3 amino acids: CSANQPGVPSNEQFF. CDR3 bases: TGCAGTGCCAACCAGCCGGGAGTCCCTTCGAATGAGCAGTTCTTC.

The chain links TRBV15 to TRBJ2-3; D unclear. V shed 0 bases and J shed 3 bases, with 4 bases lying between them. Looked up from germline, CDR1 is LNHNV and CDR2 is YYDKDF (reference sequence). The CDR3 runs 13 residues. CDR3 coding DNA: TGTGCCACCAGCAGAGATTTGACAGATACGCAGTATTTT. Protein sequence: CATSRDLTDTQYF.

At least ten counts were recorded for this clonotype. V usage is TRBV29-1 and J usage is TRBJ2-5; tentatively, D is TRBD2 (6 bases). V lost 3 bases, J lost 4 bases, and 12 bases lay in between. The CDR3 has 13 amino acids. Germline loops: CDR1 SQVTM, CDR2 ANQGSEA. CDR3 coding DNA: TGCAGCGTTGATGACGGGCGGGGAGAGACCCAGTACTTC. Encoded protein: CSVDDGRGETQYF.